The 15 T cell receptor beta chains presented below share a single source sample, sequenced in a study of blood T cell repertoires in COVID-19. Here immunoSEQ multiplex PCR was the method, and the copy in TCRdb shows in-frame clones only, minus some. In the table there are 200,000 to 300,000 clones, over 80% of which are singletons. The source material was PBMCs or T cells enriched from blood (not recorded which). Receptors originate from a man between 50 and 59 years old who had been exposed to COVID-19.

The chain combines TRBV11-2 with TRBJ2-7, with a tentative D call TRBD2 (6 bases). There are 15 residues in the CDR3. V was cut by 1 base and J by 3 bases, with 13 bases left in between. Per germline, CDR1 SGHAT and CDR2 FQNNGV. CDR3 in DNA: TGTGCCAGCAGCTTAGGACTAGTCCCAAGCTACGAGCAGTACTTC. This codes for CASSLGLVPSYEQYF. Combining the CDR3 with reference TRBV11-2 and TRBJ2-7 gives the whole variable domain EAGVAQSPRYKIIEKRQSVAFWCNPISGHATLYWYQQILGQGPKLLIQFQNNGVVDDSQLPKDRFSAERLKGVDSTLKIQPAKLEDSAVYLCASSLGLVPSYEQYFGPGTRLTVT.

This chain connects TRBV5-8 to TRBJ2-7; D ambiguous. The ends were cut back, 0 bases at V and 7 bases at J, with 14 bases in the middle. From germline, CDR1 is SGHTS and CDR2 YDEGEE. The CDR3 covers 14 residues. The CDR3 DNA follows: TGTGCCAGCAGCTTGGGGGCAGCCCCTCGAGAGCAGTACGTC. Translated, it gives CASSLGAAPREQYV.

The V call is TRBV4-1, the J call TRBJ1-2; TRBD1 might be the D (6 bases). In germline, CDR1 is MGHRA, CDR2 YSYEKL. The CDR3 is 18 residues long. V lost 0 bases and J 4 bases, leaving 21 bases between the germline ends. The CDR3 loop is CASSQDAAGAPGGYGYTF. CDR3 nucleotide sequence: TGCGCCAGCAGCCAAGATGCGGCAGGGGCCCCGGGAGGCTATGGCTACACCTTC.

The V and J genes are TRBV5-1 and TRBJ1-2; D may be TRBD1 (6 bases). The germline V gene has CDR1 SGHRS and CDR2 YFSETQ. V dropped 3 bases and J dropped 3 bases, with 12 bases sitting between them. The CDR3 contains 14 residues. The CDR3 region has the DNA TGCGCCAGCAGCTATACAGGGACGGACTATGGCTACACCTTC. This translates into CASSYTGTDYGYTF.

The rearrangement uses TRBV5-1 and TRBJ2-5; TRBD1 agrees at 7 bases. J gave up 5 bases and V 0 bases, and 7 bases lay outside the gene matches. CDR1 SGHRS and CDR2 YFSETQ come from the germline V gene. There are 15 residues in the CDR3. CDR3 in DNA: TGCGCCAGCAGCTTGGGACAGGGTGGGGGCGAGACCCAGTACTTC. Its protein is CASSLGQGGGETQYF. The variable domain in full, completed from reference TRBV5-1 and TRBJ2-5, reads KAGVTQTPRYLIKTRGQQVTLSCSPISGHRSVSWYQQTPGQGLQFLFEYFSETQRNKGNFPGRFSGRQFSNSRSEMNVSTLELGDSALYLCASSLGQGGGETQYFGPGTRLLVL.

This clone has just one count. This chain uses TRBV18 with TRBJ2-4; TRBD2 might be the D (5 bases). The germline V gene has CDR1 KGHSH and CDR2 LQKENI. V lost 4 bases and J lost 0, with 7 bases in between. The CDR3 is made up of 14 amino acids. The CDR3 nucleotides are TGTGCCAGCTCACGGGAGTTAGCCAAAAACATTCAGTACTTC. It yields the protein CASSRELAKNIQYF.

This clone was observed a few times. The rearrangement uses TRBV28 and TRBJ1-1; 10 bases are shared with TRBD1. The CDR3 covers 14 residues. With 5 bases clipped from V and 6 bases from J, the junction kept 6 bases outside the gene matches. In germline, CDR1 is MDHEN, CDR2 SYDVKM. CDR3 in amino acids: CASSPRTGGPEAFF. The CDR3 DNA reads TGTGCCAGCAGTCCTCGGACAGGGGGGCCTGAAGCTTTCTTT.

CDR3 sequence (DNA): TGTGCCAGCAGTTTGCATCGGGACAGGGGTAACTATGGCTACACCTTC. Protein sequence: CASSLHRDRGNYGYTF. This chain links TRBV6-5 with TRBJ1-2; 10 bases align to TRBD1. The V segment lost 4 bases and the J segment 1 base; nucleotides outside the gene matches: 6. Per the germline V gene, CDR1 is MNHEY and CDR2 is SVGAGI. The CDR3 is made up of 16 amino acids.

The chain has TRBV28 and TRBJ1-1; D unclear. This CDR3 is built from 15 residues. Trimming stripped 0 bases from V and 0 bases from J, with 8 bases between. Looked up from germline, CDR1 is MDHEN and CDR2 is SYDVKM. The CDR3 spells CASSLWPGLNTEAFF. The CDR3 region has the DNA TGTGCCAGCAGTTTATGGCCAGGTTTGAACACTGAAGCTTTCTTT.

The V and J genes are TRBV6-5 and TRBJ1-1, with 9 bases aligning to TRBD1. V gave up 6 bases and J gave up 5 bases; unmatched junction bases: 7. Germline V lookup: CDR1 MNHEY, CDR2 SVGAGI. The CDR3 is 14 amino acids. CDR3 amino acids: CASSTDRGGTEAFF. DNA for the CDR3: TGTGCCAGCAGCACTGACAGGGGGGGAACTGAAGCTTTCTTT.

The V call is TRBV24-1, the J call TRBJ2-1, with 9 positions matching TRBD2. The CDR3 covers 15 residues. Germline CDR1 reads KGHDR; CDR2 reads SFDVKD. Unmatched junction bases numbered 6, after V lost 7 bases and J lost 3 bases. CDR3: CATRSGTSFYNEQFF. CDR3 DNA: TGTGCCACCAGGTCAGGGACTAGCTTCTACAATGAGCAGTTCTTC.

This clone was observed once. This rearrangement joins TRBV2 to TRBJ1-5, with TRBD1 matching over 9 bases. Germline CDR1 is SNHLY and CDR2 is FYNNEI. The V gene end was trimmed by 7 bases and the J gene end by 5 bases; junction bases not matched to a gene: 3. The CDR3 is made up of 13 amino acids. The CDR3 region has the DNA TGTGCCAGCACCCGGACAGGGGATCAGCCCCAGCATTTT. Translation: CASTRTGDQPQHF.

CDR3 DNA: TGTGCCACCAGCAGAGATCGGGCAGGGGGCCGATATAATTCACCCCTCCACTTT. Protein sequence: CATSRDRAGGRYNSPLHF. V is TRBV15 and J is TRBJ1-6; the match to TRBD1 covers 8 bases. The CDR3 contains 18 residues. V was clipped by 0 bases and J by 4 bases; unmatched bases: 8. The germline CDR1 and CDR2 sequences are LNHNV and YYDKDF (reference sequence). The full variable domain, completed using reference TRBV15 and TRBJ1-6, is DAMVIQNPRYQVTQFGKPVTLSCSQTLNHNVMYWYQQKSSQAPKLLFHYYDKDFNNEADTPDNFQSRRPNTSFCFLDIRSPGLGDTAMYLCATSRDRAGGRYNSPLHFGNGTRLTVT.

The V and J genes are TRBV7-9 and TRBJ1-6; perhaps TRBD1 as D (6 bases). The V end was cut by 5 bases, the J end by 13 bases, with 15 bases between. The CDR3 totals 13 residues. The V gene's germline CDR1 is SEHNR and CDR2 FQNEAQ (reference sequence). The CDR3 DNA reads TGTGCCAGCAGCCCGGGACAACCAGCTCCCCTCCACTTT. Its protein product is CASSPGQPAPLHF.

The chain is built from TRBV5-1 and TRBJ2-7; TRBD1 matches at 10 bases. This CDR3 is 18 amino acids long. The V and J ends lost 0 bases and 4 bases, in that order; junction bases with no gene match: 13. The germline V gene encodes CDR1 SGHRS and CDR2 YFSETQ. CDR3 in DNA: TGCGCCAGCAGCTTGGACAAGAGGGTTCGGGACAGGGGTTACGAGCAGTACTTC. Its protein product is CASSLDKRVRDRGYEQYF.